This TCR beta chain is drawn from a study of cytomegalovirus exposure and HLA in healthy donors. J was trimmed by 6 bases and V by 4 bases; bases with no gene match: 18. Germline V gene lookup returns CDR1 SGHRS and CDR2 YFSETQ. CDR3 length: 18 amino acids. The study ran its PCR with 60 Vbeta and 13 Jbeta primers. The method was immunoSEQ multiplex PCR; TCRdb's version includes in-frame clones alone and lacks a portion of them. Counted here are about 150,000 clones, around 73% occurring once; the ten biggest clones make up 5% to 5.5%. Study outcomes and limitations: In a later analysis, parvovirus B19, influenza, CMV and Epstein-Barr virus appeared linked to several top co-occurrence clusters. Versus the approximately 700-donor mean, an Asian-associated ancestry cluster reportedly showed fewer N-insertions in a later analysis.

This clone has only one observation. Its target is unknown. The chain carries TRBV5-1 and TRBJ2-1; 8 nucleotides match TRBD2. The sample comprised PBMCs. This receptor was identified in a woman aged 18-35 years in good health and CMV-seropositive. CDR3 region: CASSKTPGGTRGTNEQFF. DNA of the CDR3: TGCGCCAGCAGCAAAACCCCCGGGGGGACTAGGGGGACCAATGAGCAGTTCTTC.